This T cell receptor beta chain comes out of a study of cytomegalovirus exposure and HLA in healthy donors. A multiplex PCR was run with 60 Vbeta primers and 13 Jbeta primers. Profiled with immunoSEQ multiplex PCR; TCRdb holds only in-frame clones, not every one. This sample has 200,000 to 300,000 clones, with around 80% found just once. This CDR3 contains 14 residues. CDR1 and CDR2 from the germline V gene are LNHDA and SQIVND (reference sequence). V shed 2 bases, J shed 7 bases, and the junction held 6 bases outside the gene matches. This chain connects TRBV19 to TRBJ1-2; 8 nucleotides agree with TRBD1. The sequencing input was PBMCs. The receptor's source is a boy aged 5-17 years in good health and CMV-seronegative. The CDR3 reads CASSIKDREGGYTF. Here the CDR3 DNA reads TGTGCCAGTAGTATAAAGGACAGGGAGGGTGGCTACACCTTC. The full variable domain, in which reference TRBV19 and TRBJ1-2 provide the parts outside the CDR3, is DGGITQSPKYLFRKEGQNVTLSCEQNLNHDAMYWYRQDPGQGLRLIYYSQIVNDFQKGDIAEGYSVSREKKESFPLTVTSAQKNPTAFYLCASSIKDREGGYTFGSGTRLTVV.